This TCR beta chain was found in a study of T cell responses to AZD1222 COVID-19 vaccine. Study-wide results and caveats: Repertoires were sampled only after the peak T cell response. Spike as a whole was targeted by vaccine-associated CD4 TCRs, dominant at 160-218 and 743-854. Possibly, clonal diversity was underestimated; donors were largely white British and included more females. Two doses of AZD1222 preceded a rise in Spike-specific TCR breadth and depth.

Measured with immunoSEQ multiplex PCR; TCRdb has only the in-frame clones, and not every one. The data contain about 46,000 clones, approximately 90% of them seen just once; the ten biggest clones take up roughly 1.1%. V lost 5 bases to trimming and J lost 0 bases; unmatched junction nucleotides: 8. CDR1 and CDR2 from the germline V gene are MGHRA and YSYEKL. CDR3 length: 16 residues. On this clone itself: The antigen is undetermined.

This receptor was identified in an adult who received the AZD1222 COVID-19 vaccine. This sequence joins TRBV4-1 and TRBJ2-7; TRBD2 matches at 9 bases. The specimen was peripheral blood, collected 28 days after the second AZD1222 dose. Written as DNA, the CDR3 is TGCGCCAGCAGCAGGCAGGGGCGGGAGGGCTCCTACGAGCAGTACTTC. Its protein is CASSRQGREGSYEQYF.